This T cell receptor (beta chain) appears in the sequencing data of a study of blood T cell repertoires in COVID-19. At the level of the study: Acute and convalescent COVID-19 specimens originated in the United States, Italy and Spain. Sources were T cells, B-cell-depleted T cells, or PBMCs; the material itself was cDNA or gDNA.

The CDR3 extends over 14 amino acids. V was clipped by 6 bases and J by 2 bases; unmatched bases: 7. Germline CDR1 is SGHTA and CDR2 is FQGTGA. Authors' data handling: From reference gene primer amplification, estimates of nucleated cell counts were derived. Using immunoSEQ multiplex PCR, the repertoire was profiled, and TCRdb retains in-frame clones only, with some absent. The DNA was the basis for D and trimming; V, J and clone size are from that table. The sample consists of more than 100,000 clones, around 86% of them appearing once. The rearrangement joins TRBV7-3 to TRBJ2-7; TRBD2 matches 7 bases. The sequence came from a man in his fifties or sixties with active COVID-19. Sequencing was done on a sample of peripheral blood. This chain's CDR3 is CASRPGTTTYEQYF. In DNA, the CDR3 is TGTGCCAGCAGGCCCGGGACTACCACCTACGAGCAGTACTTC.